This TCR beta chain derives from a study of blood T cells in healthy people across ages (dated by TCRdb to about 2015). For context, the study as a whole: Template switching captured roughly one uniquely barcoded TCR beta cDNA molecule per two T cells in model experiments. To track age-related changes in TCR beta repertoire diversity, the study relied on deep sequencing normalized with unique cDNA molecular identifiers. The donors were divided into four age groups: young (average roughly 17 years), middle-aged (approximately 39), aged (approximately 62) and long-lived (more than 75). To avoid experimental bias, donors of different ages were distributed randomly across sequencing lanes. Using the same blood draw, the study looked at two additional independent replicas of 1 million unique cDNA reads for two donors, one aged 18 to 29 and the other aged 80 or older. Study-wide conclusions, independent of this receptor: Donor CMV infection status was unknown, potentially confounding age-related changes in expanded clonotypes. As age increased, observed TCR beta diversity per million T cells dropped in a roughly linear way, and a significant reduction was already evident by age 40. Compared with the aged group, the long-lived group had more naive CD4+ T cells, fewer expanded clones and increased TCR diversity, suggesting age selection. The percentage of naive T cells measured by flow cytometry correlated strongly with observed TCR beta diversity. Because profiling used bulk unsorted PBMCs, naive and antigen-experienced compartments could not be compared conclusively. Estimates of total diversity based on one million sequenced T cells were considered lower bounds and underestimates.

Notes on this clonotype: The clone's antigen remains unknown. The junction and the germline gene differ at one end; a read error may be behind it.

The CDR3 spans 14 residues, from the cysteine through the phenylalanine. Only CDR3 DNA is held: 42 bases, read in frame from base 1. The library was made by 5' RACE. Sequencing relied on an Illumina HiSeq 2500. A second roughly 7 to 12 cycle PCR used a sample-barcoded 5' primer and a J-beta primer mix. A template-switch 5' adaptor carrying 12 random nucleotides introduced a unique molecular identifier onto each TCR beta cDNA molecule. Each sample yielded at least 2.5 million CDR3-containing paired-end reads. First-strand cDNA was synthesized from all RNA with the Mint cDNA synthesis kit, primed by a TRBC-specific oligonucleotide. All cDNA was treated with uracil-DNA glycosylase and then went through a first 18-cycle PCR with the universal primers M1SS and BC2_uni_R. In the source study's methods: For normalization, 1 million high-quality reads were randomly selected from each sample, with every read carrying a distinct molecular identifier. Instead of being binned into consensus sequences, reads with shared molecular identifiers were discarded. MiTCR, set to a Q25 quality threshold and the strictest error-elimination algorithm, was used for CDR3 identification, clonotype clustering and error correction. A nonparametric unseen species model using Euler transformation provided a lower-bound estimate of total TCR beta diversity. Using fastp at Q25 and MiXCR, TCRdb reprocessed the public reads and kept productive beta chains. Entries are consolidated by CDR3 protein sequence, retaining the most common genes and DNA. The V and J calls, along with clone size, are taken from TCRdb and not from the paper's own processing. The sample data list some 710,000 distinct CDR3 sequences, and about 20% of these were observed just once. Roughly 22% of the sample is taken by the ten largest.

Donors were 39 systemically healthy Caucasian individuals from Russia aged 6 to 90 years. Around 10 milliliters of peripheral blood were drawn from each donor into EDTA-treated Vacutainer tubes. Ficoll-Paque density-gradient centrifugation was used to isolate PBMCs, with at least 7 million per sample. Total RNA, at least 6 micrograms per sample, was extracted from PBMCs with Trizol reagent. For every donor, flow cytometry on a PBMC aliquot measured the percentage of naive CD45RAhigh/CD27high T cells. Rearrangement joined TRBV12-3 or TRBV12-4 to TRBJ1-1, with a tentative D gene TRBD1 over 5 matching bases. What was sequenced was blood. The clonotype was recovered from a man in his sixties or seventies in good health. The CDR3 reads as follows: CASSLTGGNTEVFF. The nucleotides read TGTGCCAGCAGTTTGACCGGGGGGAACACTGAAGTTTTCTTT.